This T cell receptor (beta chain) was found in a study of blood T cell repertoires in COVID-19. As for the study in general: The samples span acute and convalescent COVID-19 from the United States, Italy and Spain. PBMCs, B-cell-depleted T cells, or T cells were the source of the cDNA or gDNA that made up the material.

The CDR3 extends over 15 amino acids. J gave up 1 base and V 11 bases, and 11 bases lay outside the gene matches. Per the germline V gene, CDR1 is MNHNY and CDR2 is SVGAGI (reference sequence). Authors' methods: Quantification of nucleated cells was approximated via reference gene primer amplification. Measured with immunoSEQ multiplex PCR; TCRdb has only the in-frame clones, and not every one. Clone size and the V and J calls come from that table; the DNA yielded D and trimming. The table lists approximately 210,000 clones, around 85% of them singletons. Patients at the Seattle site were enrolled during active infection and followed longitudinally.

The TCR sequence derives from a man in his fifties or sixties with COVID-19, enrolled during active disease. Sequencing input: peripheral blood. The chain joins TRBV6-6 to TRBJ1-1; 9 bases fit TRBD1. The CDR3 loop reads CASHRGQGSNTEAFF. The CDR3 region has the DNA TGTGCCTCCCACAGGGGACAGGGTTCGAACACTGAAGCTTTCTTT.